This T cell receptor beta chain was obtained from a study of T cell repertoires in cytomegalovirus infection. Study summary: Matching HLA type, along with CMV infection, was indicated by public TCR beta signatures. Findings and limits, study-wide: CMV-specific TCR beta clonotypes restricted by HLA-C dominated the ex vivo response.

TCRdb re-derived calls from the reads in MiXCR, one entry per CDR3 protein. The table shows approximately 250,000 distinct CDR3 sequences, with about 23% occurring only once. In regard to this clonotype: What it binds is not known.

CDR3 length equals 13 residues. The V segment lost 2 bases and the J segment 7 bases; nucleotides outside the gene matches: 5. Germline V gene data show CDR1 as SGHNT and CDR2 as YYREEE (reference sequence). The source material was CD8+ T cells from PBMCs. The chain links TRBV5-4 to TRBJ2-7, with 8 bases aligning to TRBD1. The origin of this receptor is a human donor in good health (CMV status not recorded). Some clones in this sample may be carry-over from other donors' samples. CDR3 sequence: CASSFQGAGEQYF. For the CDR3, the DNA is TGTGCCAGCAGCTTCCAGGGGGCGGGTGAGCAGTACTTC.